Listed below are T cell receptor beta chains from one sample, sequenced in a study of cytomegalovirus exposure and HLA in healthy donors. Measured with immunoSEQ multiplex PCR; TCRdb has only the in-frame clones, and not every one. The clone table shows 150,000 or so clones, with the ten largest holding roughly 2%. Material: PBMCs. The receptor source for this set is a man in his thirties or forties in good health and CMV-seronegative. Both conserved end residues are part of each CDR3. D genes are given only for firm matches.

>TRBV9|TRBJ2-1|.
CASSVSGSANEQFF
TGTGCCAGCAGCGTTTCGGGTTCGGCCAATGAGCAGTTCTTC
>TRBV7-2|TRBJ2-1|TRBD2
CASSPRTSEYNEQFF
TGTGCCAGCAGCCCTCGGACTAGCGAGTACAATGAGCAGTTCTTC
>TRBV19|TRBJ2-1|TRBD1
CASSKDRGTGRDDEQFF
TGTGCCAGTAGTAAAGATCGGGGGACAGGGAGAGACGATGAGCAGTTCTTC
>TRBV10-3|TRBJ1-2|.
CAIRMDSSSGYTF
TGTGCCATCAGGATGGACAGTAGCAGCGGCTACACCTTC
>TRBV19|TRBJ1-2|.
CASSIVRGERYGYTF
TGTGCCAGTAGTATAGTCCGTGGAGAGCGCTATGGCTACACCTTC
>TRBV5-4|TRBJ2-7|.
CASSFTGRAYEQYF
TGTGCCAGCAGCTTCACAGGGCGAGCCTACGAGCAGTACTTC
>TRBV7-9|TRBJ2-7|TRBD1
CASTQRQGGEQYF
TGTGCCAGCACCCAGAGACAGGGGGGCGAGCAGTACTTC
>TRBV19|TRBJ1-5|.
CASSIDPNSNQPQHF
TGTGCCAGTAGTATAGACCCAAATAGCAATCAGCCCCAGCATTTT
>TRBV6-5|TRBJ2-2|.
CASSYGGPNTGELFF
TGTGCCAGCAGTTACGGGGGCCCGAACACCGGGGAGCTGTTTTTT
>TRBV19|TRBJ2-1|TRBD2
CASSRRLAGGLYEQFF
TGTGCCAGTAGTAGGCGACTAGCGGGAGGTTTGTATGAGCAGTTCTTC
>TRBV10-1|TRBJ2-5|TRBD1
CASSEYRGEEETQYF
TGCGCCAGCAGCGAATACAGGGGTGAGGAAGAGACCCAGTACTTC
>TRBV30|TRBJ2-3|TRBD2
CAWSPGTSGTDTQYF
TGTGCCTGGAGCCCCGGGACTAGCGGCACAGATACGCAGTATTTT
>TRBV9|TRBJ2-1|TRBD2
CASSVMTSGYNEQFF
TGTGCCAGCAGCGTTATGACTAGCGGATACAATGAGCAGTTCTTC
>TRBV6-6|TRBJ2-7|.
CASSYSDGEYSYEQYF
TGTGCCAGCAGTTACTCAGACGGAGAGTATTCCTACGAGCAGTACTTC
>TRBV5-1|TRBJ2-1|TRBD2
CASSYGGSGGYNEQFF
TGCGCCAGCAGCTATGGGGGGAGCGGGGGGTACAATGAGCAGTTCTTC
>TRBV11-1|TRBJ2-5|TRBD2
CASSLFGLAEGETQYF
TGTGCCAGCAGCTTATTCGGACTAGCGGAGGGTGAGACCCAGTACTTC
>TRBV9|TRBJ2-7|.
CASSRAGYEQYF
TGTGCCAGCAGCAGAGCTGGCTACGAGCAGTACTTC
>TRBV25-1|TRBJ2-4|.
CASRSTGLTLNIQYF
TGTGCCAGCAGATCCACGGGACTGACCCTAAACATTCAGTACTTC
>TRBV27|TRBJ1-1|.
CASRSREVSSEAFF
TGTGCCAGCAGATCGAGAGAGGTTTCTTCTGAAGCTTTCTTT
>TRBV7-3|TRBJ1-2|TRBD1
CASSLRTGPTNYGYTF
TGTGCCAGCAGCTTAAGGACAGGACCAACTAACTATGGCTACACCTTC
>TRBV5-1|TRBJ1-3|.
CASGVGGAGNTIYF
TGCGCCAGCGGCGTCGGGGGGGCTGGAAACACCATATATTTT
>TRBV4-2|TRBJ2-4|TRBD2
CASSQVFGTSLNIQYF
TGTGCCAGCAGCCAAGTGTTTGGGACTAGTCTTAACATTCAGTACTTC
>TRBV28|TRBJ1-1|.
CASRTQGHEAEAFF
TGTGCCAGCAGGACTCAGGGACATGAGGCTGAAGCTTTCTTT
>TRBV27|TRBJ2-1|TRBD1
CASSFPSFNRDRVNEQFF
TGTGCCAGCAGTTTCCCATCCTTTAACCGGGACAGGGTCAATGAGCAGTTCTTC